This T cell receptor beta chain appears in the sequencing data of a study of blood T cell repertoires in COVID-19. Authors' data handling: Using reference gene primer amplification, nucleated cell counts were estimated. The data were produced by immunoSEQ multiplex PCR, yet TCRdb's version contains in-frame clones alone and is incomplete. V and J calls and clone size are given by that table; D and trimming were obtained from the DNA. The sample contains around 340,000 clones, more than 70% of which appear only once. Germline values: CDR1 MNHNS, CDR2 SASEGT. V was pared by 3 bases and J by 6 bases, with 22 bases of the junction left unmatched. The CDR3 is made up of 19 amino acids. This clone was counted once.

The clonotype comes from a man aged 25-45 years with active or convalescent COVID-19. This chain connects TRBV6-1 to TRBJ2-7, with 8 bases matching TRBD2. The sample taken for sequencing was peripheral blood. This CDR3 reads CASSDGGGLGPQTLGEQYF. Here the CDR3 DNA reads TGTGCCAGCAGTGACGGGGGGGGACTAGGACCACAAACCTTGGGCGAGCAGTACTTC.